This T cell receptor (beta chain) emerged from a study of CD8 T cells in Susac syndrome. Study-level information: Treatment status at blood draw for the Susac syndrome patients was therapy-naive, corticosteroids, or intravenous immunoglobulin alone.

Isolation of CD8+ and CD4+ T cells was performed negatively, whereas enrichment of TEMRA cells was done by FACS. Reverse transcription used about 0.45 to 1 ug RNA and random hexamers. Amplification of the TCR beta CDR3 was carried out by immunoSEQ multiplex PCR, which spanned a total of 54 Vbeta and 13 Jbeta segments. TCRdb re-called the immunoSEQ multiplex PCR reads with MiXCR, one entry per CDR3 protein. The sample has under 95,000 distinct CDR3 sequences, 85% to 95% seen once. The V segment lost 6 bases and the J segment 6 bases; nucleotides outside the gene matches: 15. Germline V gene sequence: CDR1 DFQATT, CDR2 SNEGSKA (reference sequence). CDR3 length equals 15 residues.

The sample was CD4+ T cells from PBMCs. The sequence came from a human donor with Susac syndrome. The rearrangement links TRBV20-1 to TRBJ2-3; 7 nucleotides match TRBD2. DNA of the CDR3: TGCAGTGCACAGGAGAGCGGGGCCCCGCGGGATACGCAGTATTTT. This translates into CSAQESGAPRDTQYF.